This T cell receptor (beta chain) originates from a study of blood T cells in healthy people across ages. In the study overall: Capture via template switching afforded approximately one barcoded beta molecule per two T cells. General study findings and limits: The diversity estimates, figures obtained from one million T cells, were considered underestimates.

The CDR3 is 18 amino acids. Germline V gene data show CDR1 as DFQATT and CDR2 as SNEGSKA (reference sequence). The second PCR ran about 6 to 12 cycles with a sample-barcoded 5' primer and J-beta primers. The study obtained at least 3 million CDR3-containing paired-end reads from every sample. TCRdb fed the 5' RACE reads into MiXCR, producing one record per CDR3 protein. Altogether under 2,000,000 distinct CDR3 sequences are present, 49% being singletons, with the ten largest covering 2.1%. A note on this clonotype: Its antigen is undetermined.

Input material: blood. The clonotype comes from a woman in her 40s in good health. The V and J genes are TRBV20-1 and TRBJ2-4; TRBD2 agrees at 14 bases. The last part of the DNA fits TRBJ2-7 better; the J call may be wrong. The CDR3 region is CSARDRTSGGLSPHEQYF. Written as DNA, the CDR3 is TGCAGTGCTAGAGATAGGACTAGCGGGGGGCTGAGTCCCCACGAGCAGTACTTC.